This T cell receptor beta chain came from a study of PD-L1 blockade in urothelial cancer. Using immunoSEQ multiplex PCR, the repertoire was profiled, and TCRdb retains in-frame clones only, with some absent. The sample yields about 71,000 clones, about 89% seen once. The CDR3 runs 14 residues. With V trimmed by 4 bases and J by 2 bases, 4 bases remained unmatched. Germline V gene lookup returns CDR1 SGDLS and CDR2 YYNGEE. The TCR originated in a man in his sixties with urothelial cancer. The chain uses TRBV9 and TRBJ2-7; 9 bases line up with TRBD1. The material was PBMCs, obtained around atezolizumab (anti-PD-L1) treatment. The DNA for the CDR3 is TGTGCCAGCAGCTTAGGGACAGGGACCTACGAGCAGTACTTC. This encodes CASSLGTGTYEQYF.